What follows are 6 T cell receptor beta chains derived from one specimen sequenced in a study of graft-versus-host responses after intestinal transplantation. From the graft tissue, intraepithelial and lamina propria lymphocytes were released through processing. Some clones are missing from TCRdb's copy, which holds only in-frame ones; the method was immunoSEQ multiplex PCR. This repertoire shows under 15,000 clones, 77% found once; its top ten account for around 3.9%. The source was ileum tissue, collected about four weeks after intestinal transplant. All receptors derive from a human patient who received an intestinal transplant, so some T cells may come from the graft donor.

The chain's CDR3 is CASSYPPLGTGQTYEQYV. DNA of the CDR3: TGTGCCAGCAGTTACCCTCCCTTAGGGACAGGTCAAACCTACGAGCAGTACGTC. The genes are TRBV6-7 and TRBJ2-7, with TRBD1 identical over 8 bases. TRBV6-7 carries the ORF label, with uncertain function. CDR3 size: 18 residues. Trimming removed 2 bases from V and 2 bases from J; junction bases left unmatched: 14.

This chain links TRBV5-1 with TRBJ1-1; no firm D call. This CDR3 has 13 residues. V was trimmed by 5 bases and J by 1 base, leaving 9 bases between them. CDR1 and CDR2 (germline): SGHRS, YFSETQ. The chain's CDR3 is CASRLGENTEAFF. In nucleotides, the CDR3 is TGCGCCAGCAGACTCGGGGAGAACACTGAAGCTTTCTTT.

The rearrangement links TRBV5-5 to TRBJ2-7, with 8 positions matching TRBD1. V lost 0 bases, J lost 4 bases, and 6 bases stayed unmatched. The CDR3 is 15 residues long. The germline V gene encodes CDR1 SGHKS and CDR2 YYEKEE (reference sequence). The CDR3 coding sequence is TGTGCCAGCAGCTTGGGACAGGGGCTTTCTTACGAGCAGTACGTC. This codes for CASSLGQGLSYEQYV.

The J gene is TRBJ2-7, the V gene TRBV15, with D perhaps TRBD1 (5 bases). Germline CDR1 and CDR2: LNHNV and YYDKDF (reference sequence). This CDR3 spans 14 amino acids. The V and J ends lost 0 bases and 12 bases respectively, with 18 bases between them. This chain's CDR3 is CATSRDFAETDVYV. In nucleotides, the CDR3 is TGTGCCACCAGCAGAGATTTTGCGGAGACAGACGTGTACGTC.

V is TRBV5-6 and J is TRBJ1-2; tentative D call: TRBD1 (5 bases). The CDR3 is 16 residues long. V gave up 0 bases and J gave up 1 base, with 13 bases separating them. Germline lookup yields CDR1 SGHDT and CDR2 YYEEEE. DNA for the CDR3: TGTGCCAGCAGCTTGGGGGGGACTAACTATAACTATGGCTACACCTTC. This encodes CASSLGGTNYNYGYTF. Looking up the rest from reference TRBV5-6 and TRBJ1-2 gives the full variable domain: DAGVTQSPTHLIKTRGQQVTLRCSPKSGHDTVSWYQQALGQGPQFIFQYYEEEERQRGNFPDRFSGHQFPNYSSELNVNALLLGDSALYLCASSLGGTNYNYGYTFGSGTRLTVV.

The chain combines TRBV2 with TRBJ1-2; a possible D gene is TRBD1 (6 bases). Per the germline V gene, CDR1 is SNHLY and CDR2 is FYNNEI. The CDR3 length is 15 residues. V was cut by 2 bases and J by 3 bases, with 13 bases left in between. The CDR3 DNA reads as TGTGCCAGCAGTGAATGGGGCAGGGGAGACTATGGCTACACCTTC. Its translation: CASSEWGRGDYGYTF.